This entry lists 30 T cell receptor beta chains sequenced from one sample in a study of blood T cell repertoires in COVID-19. Assay used: immunoSEQ multiplex PCR; TCRdb lists only in-frame clones, some missing. Here the sample spans around 160,000 clones, about nine tenths being singletons. Sequencing input: peripheral blood. The receptors come from a man between 60 and 75 years old with active or convalescent COVID-19.

The CDR3 reads CASSETGVMGEKLFF. The CDR3 nucleotides read TGTGCCAGCAGCGAAACAGGGGTCATGGGTGAAAAACTGTTTTTT. This sequence joins TRBV7-7 and TRBJ1-4, with 7 nucleotides matching TRBD1. The CDR3 has 15 amino acids. The V gene's germline CDR1 is SSHAT and CDR2 FNYEAQ (reference sequence). The V and J ends lost 5 bases and 7 bases, in that order; junction bases with no gene match: 10.

The chain recombines TRBV7-2 with TRBJ1-2, with 11 positions matching TRBD1. The CDR3 totals 16 residues. Trimming removed 1 base from V and 5 bases from J; junction bases left unmatched: 6. Germline V lookup: CDR1 SGHTA, CDR2 FQGNSA. The CDR3 sequence is CASSLGGQGADYGYTF. In DNA, the CDR3 is TGTGCCAGCAGCTTAGGCGGACAGGGGGCAGATTATGGCTACACCTTC. The variable domain in full, with the rest retrieved from reference TRBV7-2 and TRBJ1-2, is GAGVSQSPSNKVTEKGKDVELRCDPISGHTALYWYRQSLGQGLEFLIYFQGNSAPDKSGLPSDRFSAERTGGSVSTLTIQRTQQEDSAVYLCASSLGGQGADYGYTFGSGTRLTVV.

The chain uses TRBV7-9 and TRBJ1-4, with 8 bases aligning to TRBD1. CDR1 SEHNR and CDR2 FQNEAQ come from the germline V gene (reference sequence). J lost 14 bases, V lost 3 bases, and 5 bases had no gene match. This CDR3 has 12 amino acids. The CDR3 loop reads CASSFGQGQLFF. The CDR3 DNA sequence: TGTGCCAGCAGCTTCGGACAGGGACAGCTGTTTTTT.

This sequence joins TRBV9 and TRBJ1-6; no firm D call. The CDR3 is made up of 13 amino acids. Trimming shortened V by 1 base and J by 6 bases, and 5 bases separated the two germline ends. The germline CDR1 and CDR2 sequences are SGDLS and YYNGEE. Here the CDR3 DNA reads TGTGCCAGCAGCGTAACGGGTAATTCACCCCTCCACTTT. As protein: CASSVTGNSPLHF.

The CDR3: CASSYRKTGYGYTF. In DNA, the CDR3 is TGTGCCAGCAGTTACCGAAAGACGGGATATGGCTACACCTTC. The chain combines TRBV6-5 with TRBJ1-2, with unresolved D. The germline V gene encodes CDR1 MNHEY and CDR2 SVGAGI. V lost 2 bases, J lost 5 bases, and 12 bases lay in between. This CDR3 region has 14 residues.

This chain uses TRBV21-1 with TRBJ2-1; TRBD1 is taken as the D call from the table, unchecked against the DNA. TRBV21-1 is a pseudogene locus. The CDR3 runs to 16 residues. CDR3 nucleotides: TGTGCCAGCAGCAAAGCGGAGGGGGCCGAGGGCAATGAGCAGTTCTTC. This codes for CASSKAEGAEGNEQFF.

V usage is TRBV25-1 and J usage is TRBJ1-1; a possible D gene is TRBD1 (5 bases). The CDR3 consists of 14 residues. Germline V gene sequence: CDR1 MGHDK, CDR2 SYGVNS. V gave up 1 base and J gave up 3 bases, with 9 bases separating them. DNA for the CDR3: TGTGCCAGCAGTGAATCCGGGGGTTACACTGAAGCTTTCTTT. The encoded protein is CASSESGGYTEAFF.

The DNA for the CDR3 is TGTGCCAGCAGCCCGAATTTGCGAGGGACTGAAGCTTTCTTT. Translation: CASSPNLRGTEAFF. The chain employs TRBV2 and TRBJ1-1, with D unresolved. Trimming shortened V by 6 bases and J by 5 bases, and 16 bases separated the two germline ends. The CDR3 has 14 amino acids. Per germline, CDR1 SNHLY and CDR2 FYNNEI.

The sample holds one count of this clone. The chain combines TRBV28 with TRBJ1-5; TRBD1 is a possible D gene (5 bases). V was trimmed by 3 bases and J by 3 bases, leaving 12 bases between them. The CDR3 spans 15 residues. Germline CDR1 MDHEN, CDR2 SYDVKM. CDR3 protein: CASSFTSGINQPQHF. Written as DNA, the CDR3 is TGTGCCAGCAGTTTTACTTCAGGGATCAATCAGCCCCAGCATTTT.

A note on this clone: Germline is not matched at one junction end, which may reflect a read error. The chain is built from TRBV5-1 and TRBJ1-1; D is possibly TRBD1 (6 bases). The germline V gene encodes CDR1 SGHRS and CDR2 YFSETQ. CDR3 length: 16 residues. The CDR3 region has the DNA TGCGCCCGCAGCCGCTGGGGGGGGGCCTCGAACACTGAAGCTTTCTTT. As protein: CARSRWGGASNTEAFF.

The J gene is TRBJ1-2, the V gene TRBV3-1 (or the pseudogene TRBV3-2), with D possibly TRBD1 on 5 matching bases. CDR3 length: 14 residues. Germline values: CDR1 LGHDT, CDR2 YNNKEL (reference sequence). V was shortened by 3 bases and J by 1 base, with 9 bases between the two germline ends. The DNA of the CDR3 is TGTGCCAGCAGCCATCTGACAGATAACTATGGCTACACCTTC. This encodes CASSHLTDNYGYTF.

This clone was seen only once. This chain uses TRBV16 with TRBJ1-1, with 9 nucleotides matching TRBD1. Trimming took 3 bases from V and 3 from J; bases not matched to a gene: 5. CDR3 length: 15 amino acids. Germline CDR1 KGHSY, CDR2 FQNENV. CDR3 sequence (DNA): TGTGCCAGCAGCCAGGTACAGGGGGCGGACACTGAAGCTTTCTTT. Protein: CASSQVQGADTEAFF.

This chain joins TRBV18 and TRBJ1-4; D is uncertain. The CDR3 is 16 residues long. Germline lookup yields CDR1 KGHSH and CDR2 LQKENI. V was cut by 3 bases and J by 1 base, with 12 bases left in between. CDR3 amino acids: CASSPNSGGTNEKLFF. CDR3 in DNA: TGTGCCAGCTCACCCAACTCCGGTGGAACTAATGAAAAACTGTTTTTT.

The J gene is TRBJ2-1, the V gene TRBV24-1; D is perhaps TRBD2 (5 bases). V was trimmed by 6 bases and J by 8 bases, leaving 10 bases between them. In germline, CDR1 is KGHDR, CDR2 SFDVKD. This CDR3 has 12 amino acids. CDR3 sequence (DNA): TGTGCCACCAGTCACGAGGGTTATGAGCAGTTCTTC. Protein sequence: CATSHEGYEQFF.

J is TRBJ1-5 and V is TRBV19; D might be TRBD1 (6 bases). This CDR3 comprises 17 residues. The germline V and J ends were trimmed by 4 bases and 2 bases, with 18 bases remaining between them. CDR1 and CDR2 (germline): LNHDA, SQIVND (reference sequence). CDR3 bases: TGTGCCAGTAGTAAATGGGGGGGCAGGGGAGGCAATCAGCCCCAGCATTTT. Amino acids: CASSKWGGRGGNQPQHF. Drawing the rest from reference TRBV19 and TRBJ1-5, the complete variable domain is DGGITQSPKYLFRKEGQNVTLSCEQNLNHDAMYWYRQDPGQGLRLIYYSQIVNDFQKGDIAEGYSVSREKKESFPLTVTSAQKNPTAFYLCASSKWGGRGGNQPQHFGDGTRLSIL.

The chain uses TRBV19 and TRBJ2-3; D perhaps matches TRBD2 (6 bases). CDR3 size: 15 residues. CDR1 is LNHDA, CDR2 SQIVND, per germline (reference sequence). V dropped 7 bases and J dropped 1 base, with 15 bases sitting between them. DNA of the CDR3: TGTGCCAGTATCGCGACTAGTACCCGCACAGATACGCAGTATTTT. It specifies CASIATSTRTDTQYF.

The rearrangement uses TRBV5-1 and TRBJ1-2; the D is unclear. This CDR3 contains 13 residues. Germline loops: CDR1 SGHRS, CDR2 YFSETQ. The germline V and J ends were trimmed by 0 bases and 5 bases, with 8 bases remaining between them. CDR3 nucleotide sequence: TGCGCCAGCAGCTTGGAACCGGGATATGGCTACACCTTC. This sequence encodes CASSLEPGYGYTF.

The chain couples TRBV4-1 to TRBJ2-1, with a tentative D call TRBD1 (5 bases). This CDR3 has 18 residues. Trimming shortened V by 0 bases and J by 1 base, and 16 bases separated the two germline ends. The germline V gene has CDR1 MGHRA and CDR2 YSYEKL. DNA of the CDR3: TGCGCCAGCAGCCAAGAAGGCAGGGCGACTCGATCCTACAATGAGCAGTTCTTC. Encoded protein: CASSQEGRATRSYNEQFF.

The V and J genes are TRBV27 and TRBJ1-4, with unresolved D. The CDR3 runs to 14 residues. The V and J ends lost 6 bases and 7 bases respectively, with 15 bases between them. CDR1 and CDR2 (germline): MNHEY, SMNVEV (reference sequence). CDR3 region: CASSTPTAGEKLFF. The CDR3 DNA is TGTGCCAGCAGCACACCCACGGCGGGTGAAAAACTGTTTTTT.

The rearrangement uses TRBV11-2 and TRBJ1-1; D might be TRBD1 (5 bases). The CDR3 loop spans 16 amino acids. CDR1 SGHAT and CDR2 FQNNGV come from the germline V gene. V was pared by 7 bases and J by 4 bases, with 22 bases between. CDR3 in amino acids: CASNSPGGAGGTEAFF. DNA for the CDR3: TGTGCCAGCAATTCCCCGGGAGGGGCCGGAGGCACTGAAGCTTTCTTT.

The rearrangement links TRBV5-1 to TRBJ1-1, with 8 bases matching TRBD1. V gave up 7 bases and J gave up 3 bases; unmatched junction bases: 14. The germline V gene has CDR1 SGHRS and CDR2 YFSETQ. The CDR3 length is 16 residues. The CDR3 bases are TGCGCCAGCGGACTAGGGGGACAGGCCACGGACACTGAAGCTTTCTTT. This encodes CASGLGGQATDTEAFF.

V usage is TRBV7-2 and J usage is TRBJ2-2; TRBD2 might be the D (5 bases). Trimming took 1 base from V and 5 from J, leaving 11 bases between them. CDR1 SGHTA and CDR2 FQGNSA come from the germline V gene. CDR3 length: 15 residues. The CDR3 DNA is TGTGCCAGCAGCTTAGTAACGGGATGGACCGGGGAGCTGTTTTTT. It translates to CASSLVTGWTGELFF.

The V and J genes are TRBV3-1 (or the pseudogene TRBV3-2) and TRBJ2-5, with D possibly TRBD1 on 6 matching bases. The CDR3 contains 13 residues. V lost 4 bases and J lost 10, with 16 bases in between. Germline lookup yields CDR1 LGHDT and CDR2 YNNKEL (reference sequence). The CDR3 is CASSRSDQQGQYF. The CDR3 bases are TGTGCCAGCAGCCGAAGTGACCAACAGGGCCAGTACTTC.

This chain connects TRBV7-9 to TRBJ2-5; 10 bases map to TRBD1. The CDR3 loop spans 18 amino acids. J gave up 4 bases and V 5 bases, and 16 bases lay outside the gene matches. Germline V gene data show CDR1 as SEHNR and CDR2 as FQNEAQ (reference sequence). This CDR3 reads CASSRGGWTGGTGETQYF. The CDR3 nucleotides read TGTGCCAGCAGCCGTGGGGGCTGGACAGGGGGGACCGGAGAGACCCAGTACTTC.

This chain connects TRBV27 to TRBJ2-3; TRBD1 matches at 7 bases. The CDR3 is made up of 15 amino acids. V shed 5 bases, J shed 3 bases, and the junction held 8 bases outside the gene matches. Germline CDR1 is MNHEY and CDR2 is SMNVEV (reference sequence). The CDR3 loop reads CASSKRGQGTDTQYF. DNA for the CDR3: TGTGCCAGCAGTAAGAGGGGGCAAGGGACAGATACGCAGTATTTT.

V usage is TRBV20-1 and J usage is TRBJ1-2; possibly TRBD1 for D (5 bases). Trimming removed 3 bases from V and 3 bases from J, with 11 bases in between. The CDR3 is 13 residues long. Germline lookup yields CDR1 DFQATT and CDR2 SNEGSKA (reference sequence). CDR3 DNA: TGCAGTGCTAGTAGGGGATCGGACTATGGCTACACCTTC. It encodes CSASRGSDYGYTF.

This clone was picked up one time. The chain employs TRBV6-5 and TRBJ2-7; D ambiguous. Germline V lookup: CDR1 MNHEY, CDR2 SVGAGI. V was cut by 0 bases and J by 1 base, with 7 bases left in between. This CDR3 region has 14 residues. The CDR3 loop is CASSYSEQSYEQYF. The CDR3 DNA reads TGTGCCAGCAGTTACTCAGAACAGTCCTACGAGCAGTACTTC.

This clone was detected once. J is TRBJ1-5 and V is TRBV19; 12 positions match TRBD1. Germline CDR1 LNHDA, CDR2 SQIVND (reference sequence). The CDR3 covers 16 residues. V was pared by 6 bases and J by 6 bases, with 9 bases of the junction left unmatched. This chain's CDR3 is CASSWDRGRSRQPQHF. Written as DNA, the CDR3 is TGTGCCAGTAGCTGGGACAGGGGGCGATCTCGTCAGCCCCAGCATTTT.

The CDR3, as DNA: TGTGCTAGTGGTTTGGTACTCCGGGACAGGGCTAATGAAAAACTGTTTTTT. It yields the protein CASGLVLRDRANEKLFF. The J gene is TRBJ1-4, the V gene TRBV12-5; 9 bases agree with TRBD1. The CDR3 is made up of 17 amino acids. Germline-derived CDR1 and CDR2 are LGHNT and FRNRAP. The junction had 5 bases not matched to a gene; V was cut back by 0 bases and J by 3 bases.

The chain has TRBV11-2 and TRBJ1-6; weak D call: TRBD1 (5 bases). This CDR3 is 14 amino acids long. Trimming pared 3 bases from V and 7 bases from J, leaving 10 bases between. Germline CDR1 reads SGHAT; CDR2 reads FQNNGV. Here the CDR3 DNA reads TGTGCCAGCAGCTTTCGACAGAAAAATTCACCCCTCCACTTT. It encodes CASSFRQKNSPLHF. The variable domain in full, completed from reference TRBV11-2 and TRBJ1-6, reads EAGVAQSPRYKIIEKRQSVAFWCNPISGHATLYWYQQILGQGPKLLIQFQNNGVVDDSQLPKDRFSAERLKGVDSTLKIQPAKLEDSAVYLCASSFRQKNSPLHFGNGTRLTVT.